Each of the 8 T cell receptor beta chains below was sequenced from the same sample in a study of cytomegalovirus exposure and HLA in healthy donors. Both 60 Vbeta primers and 13 Jbeta primers went into the PCR. Libraries were prepared by immunoSEQ multiplex PCR; TCRdb keeps only in-frame clonotypes and omits some of them. This table has 65,000 to 80,000 clones, nearly 80% appearing once. The specimen sequenced was PBMCs. The receptors were sampled from a woman between 35 and 50 years old in good health and CMV-seropositive.

This rearrangement joins TRBV15 to TRBJ1-4, with TRBD1 identical over 8 bases. The germline V gene has CDR1 LNHNV and CDR2 YYDKDF (reference sequence). This CDR3 has 14 residues. Germline trimming cut 5 bases from V and 7 bases from J; bases unmatched to any gene: 6. CDR3 coding DNA: TGTGCCACCAGCTCAGGGGGCGTGAGTGAAAAACTGTTTTTT. Its translation is CATSSGGVSEKLFF. Full variable domain (outside the CDR3, taken from reference TRBV15 and TRBJ1-4): DAMVIQNPRYQVTQFGKPVTLSCSQTLNHNVMYWYQQKSSQAPKLLFHYYDKDFNNEADTPDNFQSRRPNTSFCFLDIRSPGLGDTAMYLCATSSGGVSEKLFFGSGTQLSVL.

The J gene is TRBJ2-5, the V gene TRBV2, with 8 bases lining up with TRBD1. The CDR3 totals 15 residues. The V gene end was trimmed by 8 bases and the J gene end by 2 bases; junction bases not matched to a gene: 10. Germline CDR1 and CDR2: SNHLY and FYNNEI. CDR3 nucleotide sequence: TGTGCCAGCGGGGCAGACAGGGGTCCTCAAGAGACCCAGTACTTC. Encoded protein: CASGADRGPQETQYF.

For this clone: Lacking the conserved final phenylalanine or tryptophan, this CDR3 likely reflects a read error. No DNA is shown, since the ends of the CDR3 on it are uncertain; the CDR3 is the one TCRdb lists. The V and J genes are TRBV28 and TRBJ1-2. Germline V lookup: CDR1 MDHEN, CDR2 SYDVKM. 14 amino acids form the CDR3, both terminal residues included. The CDR3 sequence: CASSPPDTPTPPTV.

This clone was observed a few times. The V gene is TRBV11-2, the J gene TRBJ2-7; tentatively, D is TRBD2 (6 bases). The CDR3 is 14 residues long. In germline, CDR1 is SGHAT, CDR2 FQNNGV. Trimming stripped 3 bases from V and 5 bases from J, with 14 bases between. CDR3 protein: CASSFGLQRDEQYF. The CDR3 bases are TGTGCCAGCAGCTTCGGACTCCAGCGGGACGAGCAGTACTTC.

The V gene is TRBV4-1, the J gene TRBJ2-5; 11 positions agree with TRBD2. Germline loops: CDR1 MGHRA, CDR2 YSYEKL. The CDR3 sequence is 16 residues long. The V gene end was trimmed by 3 bases and the J gene end by 11 bases; junction bases not matched to a gene: 14. CDR3 region: CASSQVSGLAVPMQYF. Here the CDR3 DNA reads TGCGCCAGCAGCCAGGTCTCGGGACTAGCGGTTCCGATGCAGTACTTC.

Only a few counts were recorded for this clone. The V call is TRBV19, the J call TRBJ2-7, with a tentative D call TRBD1 (5 bases). In germline, CDR1 is LNHDA, CDR2 SQIVND (reference sequence). Trimming took 5 bases from V and 4 from J, leaving 9 bases between them. The CDR3 contains 12 residues. In DNA form, the CDR3 reads TGTGCCAGTAGTCCCCGACAGTACGAGCAGTACTTC. Its translation: CASSPRQYEQYF.

The chain recombines TRBV19 with TRBJ1-1; D call uncertain. Trimming stripped 4 bases from V and 5 bases from J, with 8 bases between. Germline CDR1 is LNHDA and CDR2 is SQIVND (reference sequence). The CDR3 spans 12 residues. The CDR3 DNA reads TGTGCCAGTAGTACCAGAGGAACTGAAGCTTTCTTT. It encodes CASSTRGTEAFF.

This clone has a handful of counts. J is TRBJ1-4 and V is TRBV30, with TRBD1 identical over 9 bases. J lost 5 bases, V lost 7 bases, and 8 bases had no gene match. The CDR3 is 14 residues long. Germline CDR1 GTSNPN, CDR2 SVGIG (reference sequence). CDR3 DNA: TGTGCCTCGTACTCCGGGACAGGGAATGAAAAACTGTTTTTT. Its protein product is CASYSGTGNEKLFF.